The 25 T cell receptor beta chains presented below share a single source sample, sequenced in a study of T cells after yellow fever vaccination. TCRdb re-analysed the 5' RACE reads in MiXCR, keeping a single row per CDR3 protein. The sample carries approximately 110,000 distinct CDR3 sequences, 6% to 8% recorded once. The sample in question was CD4+ T cells sorted from PBMCs, obtained around 10 days after the first yellow fever vaccination. These receptors were taken from a man in his late teens or twenties who received the YFV17D yellow fever vaccine.

This clonotype came up many times. The chain couples TRBV5-6 to TRBJ2-5; the D gene could be TRBD1 or TRBD2 (5 bases each). This CDR3 contains 14 residues. CDR1 is SGHDT, CDR2 YYEEEE, per germline. Trimming removed 4 bases from V and 4 bases from J, with 14 bases in between. The DNA for the CDR3 is TGTGCCAGCAGCCTGGGACCAATGGGAGAGACCCAGTACTTC. Translated, it gives CASSLGPMGETQYF.

This clonotype was counted at least ten times. The gene calls are TRBV5-1 and TRBJ2-1, with a weak D call TRBD2 (6 bases). Deletions cut 3 bases from V and 5 bases from J, with 12 bases between. The CDR3 length is 14 residues. Germline CDR1 SGHRS, CDR2 YFSETQ. CDR3 bases: TGCGCCAGCAGCTCCTGGGGCGGGGACAATGAGCAGTTCTTC. This sequence encodes CASSSWGGDNEQFF.

This clonotype was picked up many times. This chain connects TRBV6-2 or TRBV6-3 to TRBJ2-7; D call uncertain. Germline lookup yields CDR1 MNHEY and CDR2 SVGEGT. V dropped 1 base and J dropped 2 bases, with 9 bases sitting between them. The CDR3 sequence is 14 residues long. CDR3 residues: CASSYFSATYEQYF. CDR3 bases: TGTGCCAGCAGTTACTTTTCCGCCACCTACGAGCAGTACTTC.

This chain connects TRBV12-3 or TRBV12-4 to TRBJ1-1, with D perhaps TRBD1 (6 bases). The CDR3 spans 14 residues. Trimming pared 7 bases from V and 4 bases from J, leaving 16 bases between. CDR3 region: CASIGGALGTEAFF. The CDR3 DNA reads TGTGCCAGCATTGGGGGGGCGTTAGGCACTGAAGCTTTCTTT.

This clonotype was counted ten times or more. The chain combines TRBV20-1 with TRBJ2-5; 8 nucleotides agree with TRBD2. Germline values: CDR1 DFQATT, CDR2 SNEGSKA (reference sequence). The junction had 8 bases not matched to a gene; V was cut back by 4 bases and J by 4 bases. The CDR3 totals 14 residues. CDR3: CSATLGGAGETQYF. The CDR3 region has the DNA TGCAGTGCTACCCTCGGGGGGGCCGGAGAGACCCAGTACTTC.

The rearrangement uses TRBV9 and TRBJ2-6; D possibly uses TRBD1 or TRBD2 (6 bases each). Germline CDR1 SGDLS, CDR2 YYNGEE. The CDR3 consists of 19 residues. Trimming removed 0 bases at V and 0 bases at J, with 16 bases between. CDR3 in amino acids: CASSVGGDKVLSGANVLTF. For the CDR3, the DNA is TGTGCCAGCAGCGTAGGGGGGGACAAGGTACTCTCTGGGGCCAACGTCCTGACTTTC.

There are many counts of this clonotype. J is TRBJ1-4 and V is TRBV7-2; the D is unclear. Germline V gene data show CDR1 as SGHTA and CDR2 as FQGNSA. The V end lost 2 bases, the J end lost 7 bases, and 8 bases lay between the germline ends. The CDR3 spans 13 residues. CDR3 in DNA: TGTGCCAGCAGCTTATTCGTGGGTGAAAAACTGTTTTTT. Residues: CASSLFVGEKLFF.

The chain combines TRBV6-2 or TRBV6-3 with TRBJ2-5; D is unclear. Germline CDR1 is MNHEY and CDR2 is SVGEGT. The CDR3 runs 11 residues. The ends were cut back, 5 bases at V and 7 bases at J, with 8 bases in the middle. The DNA of the CDR3 is TGTGCCAGCAGTACCAAGGTGACCCAGTACTTC. Protein: CASSTKVTQYF.

With respect to this clonotype: Possible read error: a much larger clone is one base away. The V call is TRBV4-3, the J call TRBJ1-2; 8 bases map to TRBD1. The CDR3 length is 15 residues. Germline loops: CDR1 LGHNA, CDR2 YSLEER. CDR3 residues: CASRAQGQANYSYTF. The CDR3 nucleotides are TGCGCCAGCAGGGCCCAGGGACAGGCTAACTATAGCTACACCTTC.

The sample holds a few counts of this clonotype. The CDR3 here is CASSYGQARNQPQHF. CDR3 nucleotide sequence: TGTGCCAGCAGCTACGGACAGGCCCGAAATCAGCCCCAGCATTTT. This chain connects TRBV7-2 to TRBJ1-5; 7 nucleotides agree with TRBD1. There are 15 residues in the CDR3. The germline V gene has CDR1 SGHTA and CDR2 FQGNSA. Trimming cost V 4 bases and J 4 bases; bases outside gene matches: 7.

This clonotype was counted ten times or more. CDR3 bases: TGCAGTGCTAGAGATCCTAGGGGGTTCAGTAGTGAGGACACTGAAGCTTTCTTT. Translating it yields CSARDPRGFSSEDTEAFF. The chain is built from TRBV20-1 and TRBJ1-1; a weak D match, TRBD1 (6 bases). Trimming cost V 0 bases and J 3 bases, with 23 bases left between them. This CDR3 region has 18 residues. Germline assignment: CDR1 DFQATT and CDR2 SNEGSKA (reference sequence).

This clonotype came up many times. This rearrangement joins TRBV5-1 to TRBJ1-1, with a weak D call TRBD1 (5 bases). The CDR3 runs to 14 residues. The V end lost 0 bases, the J end lost 5 bases, and 11 bases lay between the germline ends. The V gene's germline CDR1 is SGHRS and CDR2 YFSETQ. The CDR3 region has the DNA TGCGCCAGCAGCTTGGGTGGGGGTGGAACTGAAGCTTTCTTT. This encodes CASSLGGGGTEAFF.

The J gene is TRBJ1-3, the V gene TRBV10-3; D gene uncertain. Between the trimmed V and J ends, which lost 1 base and 1 base, there was a span of 8 bases. The CDR3 runs 15 residues. The germline gives CDR1 ENHRY, CDR2 SYGVKD. The CDR3, as DNA: TGTGCCATCAGTGAGTTGGCCATATCTGGAAACACCATATATTTT. The encoded protein is CAISELAISGNTIYF.

At least ten counts were recorded for this clonotype. The rearrangement uses TRBV28 and TRBJ1-1, with D unresolved. The CDR3 length is 12 residues. Trimming took off 1 base at V and 5 bases at J, with 5 bases between the two ends. The V gene's germline CDR1 is MDHEN and CDR2 SYDVKM. For the CDR3, the DNA is TGTGCCAGCAGTTTATTGCGGACTGAAGCTTTCTTT. Its translation: CASSLLRTEAFF.

This clonotype turned up a few times. The chain employs TRBV5-5 and TRBJ1-6; possible D gene TRBD1, 6 bases. The CDR3 length is 15 residues. CDR1 is SGHKS and CDR2 is YYEKEE in the germline V gene (reference sequence). V was clipped by 3 bases and J by 10 bases, with 17 bases between them. The CDR3 DNA follows: TGTGCCAGCAGCTCCCGACAGGTCGGAGGGTCACCCCTCCACTTT. Protein sequence: CASSSRQVGGSPLHF.

This clonotype was seen at least ten times. The DNA is omitted, as the CDR3 cannot be located on it reliably, and the CDR3 follows TCRdb's listing. The V gene is TRBV12-3 or TRBV12-4, the J gene TRBJ2-5; the table calls TRBD1, which could not be checked here. Counting both end residues, the CDR3 totals 16 amino acids. The CDR3 reads CASSSSDGIPQETQYF.

This clonotype came up many times. The chain recombines TRBV27 with TRBJ1-5; maybe TRBD1 (6 bases). CDR1 and CDR2 (germline): MNHEY, SMNVEV (reference sequence). Trimming shortened V by 5 bases and J by 5 bases, and 16 bases separated the two germline ends. The CDR3 loop spans 15 amino acids. CDR3 coding DNA: TGTGCCAGCAGTATCCACAGGGAAGAGGATCAGCCCCAGCATTTT. It codes for CASSIHREEDQPQHF.

This clonotype has more than one count but fewer than ten. The chain uses TRBV12-5 and TRBJ2-7; tentatively, D is TRBD1 or TRBD2 (5 bases each). The V end lost 5 bases, the J end lost 1 base, and 18 bases lay between the germline ends. CDR3 length: 16 residues. CDR1 LGHNT and CDR2 FRNRAP come from the germline V gene. CDR3 coding DNA: TGTGCTAGTGGTCGGCAACATTTTGGGGGATCCTACGAGCAGTACTTC. Encoded protein: CASGRQHFGGSYEQYF. The complete variable domain, with remaining parts taken from reference TRBV12-5 and TRBJ2-7, reads DARVTQTPRHKVTEMGQEVTMRCQPILGHNTVFWYRQTMMQGLELLAYFRNRAPLDDSGMPKDRFSAEMPDATLATLKIQPSEPRDSAVYFCASGRQHFGGSYEQYFGPGTRLTVT.

Points on this clonotype: One base away lies a much larger clone, so this may be a sequencing read error. The V and J genes are TRBV18 and TRBJ1-2; 9 bases agree with TRBD1. In germline, CDR1 is KGHSH, CDR2 LQKENI. The junction had 7 bases not matched to a gene; V was cut back by 3 bases and J by 2 bases. This CDR3 comprises 16 residues. DNA for the CDR3: TGTGCCAGCTCACCGGAGAGACAGGGGGGGAACTATGGCTACACCTTC. Protein product: CASSPERQGGNYGYTF.

This clonotype was detected many times. The chain combines TRBV5-6 with TRBJ2-1; D call uncertain. V was cut by 0 bases and J by 3 bases, with 22 bases left in between. The germline gives CDR1 SGHDT, CDR2 YYEEEE. The CDR3 spans 19 residues. This CDR3 reads CASSLALQTLYRLYNEQFF. The CDR3 bases are TGTGCCAGCAGCTTGGCGTTGCAGACGTTGTATCGTCTCTACAATGAGCAGTTCTTC.

This clonotype has more than one count but fewer than ten. The rearrangement joins TRBV12-3 or TRBV12-4 to TRBJ1-1, with TRBD1 as a possible D gene (5 bases). V was cut by 7 bases and J by 0 bases, with 21 bases left in between. This CDR3 contains 17 residues. This chain's CDR3 is CASMTGTSRLLNTEAFF. DNA of the CDR3: TGTGCCAGCATGACCGGGACTTCCCGCCTCTTGAACACTGAAGCTTTCTTT.

This clonotype showed up many times. This rearrangement joins TRBV27 to TRBJ1-4; D is unclear. Germline CDR1 and CDR2: MNHEY and SMNVEV (reference sequence). Trimming stripped 4 bases from V and 8 bases from J, with 11 bases between. The CDR3 is made up of 13 amino acids. The CDR3 sequence is CASSYNGAEKLFF. The CDR3 coding sequence is TGTGCCAGCAGTTATAATGGAGCGGAAAAACTGTTTTTT.

This clonotype appeared many times. The chain recombines TRBV24-1 with TRBJ2-5; 7 bases fit TRBD1. There are 16 residues in the CDR3. Trimming removed 2 bases from V and 5 bases from J; junction bases left unmatched: 10. Germline V gives CDR1 KGHDR, CDR2 SFDVKD. The CDR3 DNA is TGTGCCACCAGTGATTCCCCCACGGACAGGTCGGAGACCCAGTACTTC. Residues: CATSDSPTDRSETQYF.

As for this clonotype: A read error may be the cause here, since a much bigger clone is one base away. This chain links TRBV15 with TRBJ2-5, with unresolved D. Germline V gives CDR1 LNHNV, CDR2 YYDKDF (reference sequence). This CDR3 has 16 amino acids. The ends were cut back, 5 bases at V and 2 bases at J, with 18 bases in the middle. The CDR3 region has the DNA TGTGCCACCAGCGGCCTCCGCCGCTGGGTACAAGAGACCCAGTACTTC. It codes for CATSGLRRWVQETQYF. Full variable domain (outside the CDR3, taken from reference TRBV15 and TRBJ2-5): DAMVIQNPRYQVTQFGKPVTLSCSQTLNHNVMYWYQQKSSQAPKLLFHYYDKDFNNEADTPDNFQSRRPNTSFCFLDIRSPGLGDTAMYLCATSGLRRWVQETQYFGPGTRLLVL.

This clonotype has a count of ten or more. The V call is TRBV7-3, the J call TRBJ1-5; D uncertain. Germline V CDR1 and CDR2: SGHTA, FQGTGA. Trimming took off 3 bases at V and 3 bases at J, with 9 bases between the two ends. This CDR3 comprises 14 residues. CDR3 protein: CASSFRLLNQPQHF. CDR3 coding DNA: TGTGCCAGCAGCTTCAGGCTTCTCAATCAGCCCCAGCATTTT.